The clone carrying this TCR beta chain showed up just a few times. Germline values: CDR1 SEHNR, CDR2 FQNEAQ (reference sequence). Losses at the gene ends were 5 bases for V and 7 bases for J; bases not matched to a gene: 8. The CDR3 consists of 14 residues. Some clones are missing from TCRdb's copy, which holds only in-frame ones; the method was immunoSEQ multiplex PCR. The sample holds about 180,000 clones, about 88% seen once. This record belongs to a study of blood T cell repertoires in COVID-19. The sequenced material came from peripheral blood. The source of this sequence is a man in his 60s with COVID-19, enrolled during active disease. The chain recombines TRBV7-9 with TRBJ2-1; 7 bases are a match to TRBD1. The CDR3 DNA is TGTGCCAGCAGCGCAGACAGGGTGCGGAATGAGCAGTTCTTC. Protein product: CASSADRVRNEQFF.